This TCR beta chain was obtained from a study of shared clonotypes between healthy human individuals. Study-level points and caveats: Sharing across four donors was seen in around 5.1% of naive CD4 clonotypes.

The table came from immunoSEQ multiplex PCR; TCRdb's copy has only in-frame clones and leaves some out. The table has 2.3 million or so clones, more than 80% seen once. In the case of this clone: The target antigen is unknown.

Germline loops: CDR1 LNHNV, CDR2 YYDKDF (reference sequence). V was clipped by 1 base and J by 4 bases, with 13 bases between them. CDR3 size: 15 residues. The material sequenced was naive CD4+ T cells from PBMCs. Described subset: CD45RA+ positively selected. This clonotype was obtained from a man younger than 35 in good health. Some clones in this sample may be carry-over from other donors' samples. The chain couples TRBV15 to TRBJ1-1; no clear D gene. The CDR3 sequence is CATSRGSARTTEAFF. CDR3 bases: TGTGCCACCAGCAGAGGATCGGCCCGAACCACTGAAGCTTTCTTT.